This entry lists 26 T cell receptor beta chains sequenced from one sample in a study of monozygotic twins with cystic fibrosis. Repertoires were generated with immunoSEQ multiplex PCR, while TCRdb's copy carries only in-frame clones and drops some. This sample carries tens of thousands of clones, approximately 90% of them seen once, and the ten largest clones take 0.29%. Material: blood. The receptors stem from a girl aged 2-9 years with cystic fibrosis.

As DNA, the CDR3 is TGTGCCAGCAGTTACGGGACAGGTTCCTACAATGAGCAGTTCTTC. Its protein is CASSYGTGSYNEQFF. The chain uses TRBV6-6 and TRBJ2-1; 8 positions match TRBD1. This CDR3 has 15 residues. The ends lost 2 bases at V and 1 base at J; junction bases unmatched: 1. Germline V gene data show CDR1 as MNHNY and CDR2 as SVGAGI (reference sequence).

This clone appeared once. This sequence joins TRBV2 and TRBJ1-1; possibly TRBD1 for D (6 bases). Trimming pared 7 bases from V and 1 base from J, leaving 13 bases between. This CDR3 region has 14 residues. The germline V gene encodes CDR1 SNHLY and CDR2 FYNNEI. The DNA for the CDR3 is TGTGCCAGCACCTCCCGGGGGCCGAACACTGAAGCTTTCTTT. It specifies CASTSRGPNTEAFF.

The J gene is TRBJ1-2, the V gene TRBV7-2, with TRBD1 matching 7 bases. J lost 6 bases, V lost 1 base, and 5 bases had no gene match. CDR1 and CDR2 from the germline V gene are SGHTA and FQGNSA. CDR3 size: 14 residues. CDR3 DNA sequence: TGTGCCAGCAGCTTAGGGCGACAGGGACATGGCTACACCTTC. Amino acid sequence: CASSLGRQGHGYTF.

This chain connects TRBV4-3 to TRBJ1-4; 7 nucleotides match TRBD1. Germline V gene sequence: CDR1 LGHNA, CDR2 YSLEER. The CDR3 has 14 residues. V shed 3 bases and J 10 bases; nucleotides not matched to a gene: 8. CDR3 coding DNA: TGCGCCAGCAGCCAGTTACAGGGGAGGGGAAAACTGTTTTTT. It specifies CASSQLQGRGKLFF.

The chain is built from TRBV7-9 and TRBJ1-2; D is undetermined. Germline-derived CDR1 and CDR2 are SEHNR and FQNEAQ (reference sequence). V was shortened by 3 bases and J by 8 bases, with 10 bases between the two germline ends. The CDR3 consists of 12 residues. The CDR3 reads CASSLSGSGYTF. CDR3 DNA sequence: TGTGCCAGCAGCTTGTCGGGGAGCGGCTACACCTTC. The variable domain in full, with the rest retrieved from reference TRBV7-9 and TRBJ1-2, is DTGVSQNPRHKITKRGQNVTFRCDPISEHNRLYWYRQTLGQGPEFLTYFQNEAQLEKSRLLSDRFSAERPKGSFSTLEIQRTEQGDSAMYLCASSLSGSGYTFGSGTRLTVV.

The V call is TRBV30, the J call TRBJ2-7; 8 nucleotides match TRBD1. Germline loops: CDR1 GTSNPN, CDR2 SVGIG (reference sequence). V dropped 0 bases and J dropped 2; count of bases not matched to a gene: 6. CDR3 length: 15 residues. Here the CDR3 reads CAWSVHSDRAYEQYF. DNA for the CDR3: TGTGCCTGGAGTGTACACTCGGACAGGGCCTACGAGCAGTACTTC.

The V and J genes are TRBV4-3 and TRBJ2-4; perhaps TRBD1 as D (6 bases). The CDR3 runs to 16 residues. The germline V gene encodes CDR1 LGHNA and CDR2 YSLEER. The V and J ends lost 1 base and 3 bases respectively, with 13 bases between them. CDR3 nucleotides: TGCGCCAGCAGCCAAGCAGGGGTTGGAGGCAAAAACATTCAGTACTTC. As protein: CASSQAGVGGKNIQYF.

V gene TRBV5-1 combines with J gene TRBJ1-1; D unclear. Trimming took off 3 bases at V and 2 bases at J, with 5 bases between the two ends. CDR1 is SGHRS and CDR2 is YFSETQ in the germline V gene. There are 12 residues in the CDR3. CDR3 bases: TGCGCCAGCAGCTCCCAAAACACTGAAGCTTTCTTT. Amino acid sequence: CASSSQNTEAFF. Based on the CDR3 plus reference TRBV5-1 and TRBJ1-1, the full variable domain is KAGVTQTPRYLIKTRGQQVTLSCSPISGHRSVSWYQQTPGQGLQFLFEYFSETQRNKGNFPGRFSGRQFSNSRSEMNVSTLELGDSALYLCASSSQNTEAFFGQGTRLTVV.

The rearrangement joins TRBV7-2 to TRBJ1-1, with a tentative D call TRBD1 (6 bases). CDR1 is SGHTA, CDR2 FQGNSA, per germline. Trimming shortened V by 5 bases and J by 4 bases, and 14 bases separated the two germline ends. CDR3 length: 14 residues. For the CDR3, the DNA is TGTGCCAGCAGCCCCAACAGGGAGAGCACTGAAGCTTTCTTT. This gives the protein CASSPNRESTEAFF.

The chain carries TRBV5-4 and TRBJ1-2, with unresolved D. Germline CDR1 SGHNT, CDR2 YYREEE (reference sequence). V lost 4 bases, J lost 6 bases, and 16 bases lay in between. There are 14 residues in the CDR3. The CDR3 DNA is TGTGCCAGCAGCCACCCTGTGACAACCAATGGCTACACCTTC. Protein sequence: CASSHPVTTNGYTF.

The chain uses TRBV10-3 and TRBJ2-2, with 7 bases aligning to TRBD2. CDR3 length: 14 amino acids. From germline, CDR1 is ENHRY and CDR2 SYGVKD. V gave up 9 bases and J gave up 1 base; unmatched junction bases: 5. CDR3 DNA sequence: TGTGCCATAAGACGGGAGGAGAACACCGGGGAGCTGTTTTTT. Its protein is CAIRREENTGELFF.

CDR3 DNA: TGTGCCAGCAGTGTCGGGGCAGGGGGATTCGGGGAGCTGTTTTTT. Its protein product is CASSVGAGGFGELFF. The V and J genes are TRBV2 and TRBJ2-2; 7 bases map to TRBD1. Germline trimming cut 4 bases from V and 7 bases from J; bases unmatched to any gene: 9. This CDR3 is built from 15 residues. Germline V CDR1 and CDR2: SNHLY, FYNNEI. Drawing the rest from reference TRBV2 and TRBJ2-2, the complete variable domain is EPEVTQTPSHQVTQMGQEVILRCVPISNHLYFYWYRQILGQKVEFLVSFYNNEISEKSEIFDDQFSVERPDGSNFTLKIRSTKLEDSAMYFCASSVGAGGFGELFFGEGSRLTVL.

The rearrangement uses TRBV29-1 and TRBJ1-6, with 8 bases aligning to TRBD1. Losses at the gene ends were 4 bases for V and 8 bases for J; bases not matched to a gene: 4. CDR1 is SQVTM and CDR2 is ANQGSEA in the germline V gene. CDR3 size: 13 residues. CDR3 in amino acids: CSVVDRGDSPLHF. The CDR3 DNA reads TGCAGCGTTGTCGACAGGGGAGATTCACCCCTCCACTTT.

The V and J genes are TRBV6-5 and TRBJ1-2; D unclear. Germline CDR1 is MNHEY and CDR2 is SVGAGI. V was shortened by 6 bases and J by 4 bases, with 15 bases between the two germline ends. The CDR3 runs to 14 residues. The CDR3 sequence is CASSLGPQIYGYTF. The CDR3 nucleotides read TGTGCCAGCAGCCTCGGGCCGCAGATCTATGGCTACACCTTC.

In DNA form, the CDR3 reads TGCAGCGCTGGACAGGGGGCCGCTGGCTACACCTTC. Its protein is CSAGQGAAGYTF. This sequence joins TRBV29-1 and TRBJ1-2, with 11 bases lining up with TRBD1. This CDR3 contains 12 residues. The ends lost 7 bases at V and 7 bases at J; junction bases unmatched: 5. Germline CDR1 SQVTM, CDR2 ANQGSEA.

The chain is built from TRBV30 and TRBJ2-3; 8 positions agree with TRBD2. The CDR3 sequence is 16 residues long. CDR1 GTSNPN and CDR2 SVGIG come from the germline V gene (reference sequence). Trimming removed 2 bases from V and 6 bases from J; junction bases left unmatched: 13. This CDR3 is CAWSKTSVPWGDTQYF. DNA of the CDR3: TGTGCCTGGAGTAAGACTAGCGTTCCCTGGGGTGATACGCAGTATTTT.

This chain joins TRBV9 and TRBJ1-1; no clear D. V dropped 7 bases and J dropped 3 bases, with 13 bases sitting between them. CDR1 is SGDLS, CDR2 YYNGEE, per germline. The CDR3 consists of 13 residues. The chain's CDR3 is CASASSGDTEAFF. CDR3 nucleotide sequence: TGTGCCAGCGCGTCGTCCGGGGACACTGAAGCTTTCTTT. Filled out from reference TRBV9 and TRBJ1-1, the complete variable domain reads DSGVTQTPKHLITATGQRVTLRCSPRSGDLSVYWYQQSLDQGLQFLIQYYNGEERAKGNILERFSAQQFPDLHSELNLSSLELGDSALYFCASASSGDTEAFFGQGTRLTVV.

The rearrangement uses TRBV5-6 and TRBJ2-3; 14 bases map to TRBD2. Germline CDR1 reads SGHDT; CDR2 reads YYEEEE. The CDR3 loop spans 17 amino acids. The trim removed 5 bases at V and 1 base at J, leaving 6 bases unmatched. CDR3 residues: CASSRLAGGLGTDTQYF. CDR3 DNA sequence: TGTGCCAGCAGTCGACTAGCGGGGGGGCTTGGCACAGATACGCAGTATTTT. Using reference TRBV5-6 and TRBJ2-3 for the parts outside the CDR3, the full variable domain is DAGVTQSPTHLIKTRGQQVTLRCSPKSGHDTVSWYQQALGQGPQFIFQYYEEEERQRGNFPDRFSGHQFPNYSSELNVNALLLGDSALYLCASSRLAGGLGTDTQYFGPGTRLTVL.

The chain joins TRBV15 to TRBJ1-1, with D unclear. The germline V gene encodes CDR1 LNHNV and CDR2 YYDKDF (reference sequence). The V end lost 0 bases, the J end lost 1 base, and 12 bases lay between the germline ends. The CDR3 totals 16 residues. The CDR3 loop reads CATSRDLAETNTEAFF. CDR3 sequence (DNA): TGTGCCACCAGCAGAGATTTGGCAGAGACGAACACTGAAGCTTTCTTT.

Here the CDR3 DNA reads TGCGCCAGCAGCTTAATGCCAGGTCAAGAGACCCAGTACTTC. Its translation: CASSLMPGQETQYF. V usage is TRBV5-1 and J usage is TRBJ2-5; D not certain. This CDR3 has 14 residues. Germline assignment: CDR1 SGHRS and CDR2 YFSETQ. Between the trimmed V and J ends, which lost 2 bases and 2 bases, there was a span of 10 bases.

This clone showed up just once. This chain joins TRBV10-3 and TRBJ2-7, with D unresolved. Trimming stripped 0 bases from V and 0 bases from J, with 12 bases between. The CDR3 extends over 16 amino acids. Germline V CDR1 and CDR2: ENHRY, SYGVKD. The CDR3, as DNA: TGTGCCATCAGTGAGTCTAGCCTAGGTAGCTCCTACGAGCAGTACTTC. It specifies CAISESSLGSSYEQYF.

This chain joins TRBV5-1 and TRBJ2-3; D ambiguous. Trimming pared 7 bases from V and 0 bases from J, leaving 12 bases between. The CDR3 has 14 amino acids. The germline gives CDR1 SGHRS, CDR2 YFSETQ. In DNA, the CDR3 is TGCGCCAGCCGGGTCGGCTCTAGCACAGATACGCAGTATTTT. Residues: CASRVGSSTDTQYF.

Here the CDR3 DNA reads TGTGCCAGCAAGGCTAGCGGGGGGCCGAACACCGGGGAGCTGTTTTTT. It codes for CASKASGGPNTGELFF. V and J are TRBV2 and TRBJ2-2; 11 bases map to TRBD2. The CDR3 spans 16 residues. Germline CDR1 reads SNHLY; CDR2 reads FYNNEI. V was clipped by 7 bases and J by 0 bases; unmatched bases: 4.

The gene calls are TRBV7-2 and TRBJ1-6; D gene uncertain. The CDR3 runs to 16 residues. Germline assignment: CDR1 SGHTA and CDR2 FQGNSA. V lost 1 base, J lost 5 bases, and 12 bases lay in between. This CDR3 reads CASSLESAANNSPLHF. DNA of the CDR3: TGTGCCAGCAGCTTAGAATCGGCAGCTAATAATTCACCCCTCCACTTT.

CDR3 sequence (DNA): TGTGCCAGCAGTAGCGGGGGGGCGGAGACCCAGTACTTC. Protein product: CASSSGGAETQYF. This chain connects TRBV2 to TRBJ2-5; TRBD2 agrees at 10 bases. CDR1 is SNHLY and CDR2 is FYNNEI in the germline V gene. V was clipped by 5 bases and J by 5 bases; unmatched bases: 2. The CDR3 loop spans 13 amino acids.

This clone was found a few times. This chain uses TRBV7-9 with TRBJ1-5; D not certain. This CDR3 is 12 amino acids long. In germline, CDR1 is SEHNR, CDR2 FQNEAQ (reference sequence). Trimming took 0 bases from V and 5 from J, leaving 2 bases between them. The CDR3 loop reads CASSLADQPQHF. The CDR3 DNA reads as TGTGCCAGCAGCTTAGCAGATCAGCCCCAGCATTTT.